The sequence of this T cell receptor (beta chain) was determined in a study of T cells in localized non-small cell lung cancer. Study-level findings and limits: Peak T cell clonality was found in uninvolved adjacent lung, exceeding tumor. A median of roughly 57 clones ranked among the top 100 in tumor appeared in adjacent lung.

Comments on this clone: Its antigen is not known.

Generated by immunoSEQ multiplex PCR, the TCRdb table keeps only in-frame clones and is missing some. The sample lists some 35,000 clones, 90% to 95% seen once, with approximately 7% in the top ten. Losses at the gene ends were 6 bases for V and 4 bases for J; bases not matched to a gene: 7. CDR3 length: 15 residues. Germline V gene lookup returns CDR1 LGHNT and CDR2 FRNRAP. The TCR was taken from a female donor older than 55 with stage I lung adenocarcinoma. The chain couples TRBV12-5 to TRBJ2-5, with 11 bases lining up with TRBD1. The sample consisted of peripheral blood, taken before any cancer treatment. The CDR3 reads CASGLGGTGGETQYF. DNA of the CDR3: TGTGCTAGTGGCTTAGGGGGGACAGGGGGAGAGACCCAGTACTTC.